The 19 T cell receptor beta chains in this list originate from one sample, sequenced in a study of cytomegalovirus exposure and HLA in healthy donors. Some clones are missing from TCRdb's copy, which holds only in-frame ones; the method was immunoSEQ multiplex PCR. The sample has about 180,000 clones, around 86% seen once. The material sequenced was PBMCs. The source is a man between 18 and 35 years old in good health and CMV-seropositive.

In this sample, this clone turned up a few times. The gene calls are TRBV10-3 and TRBJ1-1, with 7 bases identical to TRBD1. Germline assignment: CDR1 ENHRY and CDR2 SYGVKD. J was trimmed by 3 bases and V by 10 bases; bases with no gene match: 8. CDR3 size: 13 residues. The CDR3 reads CATSRQGDTEAFF. CDR3 sequence (DNA): TGTGCCACCTCTCGACAGGGCGACACTGAAGCTTTCTTT.

V usage is TRBV2 and J usage is TRBJ2-7; D call uncertain. Trimming shortened V by 4 bases and J by 5 bases, and 15 bases separated the two germline ends. This CDR3 is 14 amino acids long. The V gene's germline CDR1 is SNHLY and CDR2 FYNNEI. The CDR3 loop reads CASSVIGISDEQYF. The CDR3, as DNA: TGTGCCAGCAGTGTCATAGGTATCAGCGACGAGCAGTACTTC.

This clone was observed once. The rearrangement uses TRBV27 and TRBJ1-5; tentative D call: TRBD1 (6 bases). Trimming left V 7 bases short and J 9 bases short, with 13 bases between. This CDR3 spans 12 amino acids. In germline, CDR1 is MNHEY, CDR2 SMNVEV (reference sequence). The CDR3 sequence: CASKEGRGPQHF. DNA of the CDR3: TGTGCCAGCAAAGAAGGCAGGGGGCCCCAGCATTTT.

The rearrangement joins TRBV6-6 to TRBJ2-1; weak D call: TRBD2 (6 bases). V was trimmed by 5 bases and J by 7 bases, leaving 21 bases between them. Germline V gene sequence: CDR1 MNHNY, CDR2 SVGAGI (reference sequence). The CDR3 is 16 amino acids. The CDR3 loop is CASSDYKLMGGNEQFF. CDR3 DNA sequence: TGTGCCAGCAGTGACTACAAACTCATGGGGGGTAATGAGCAGTTCTTC.

This clone is a singleton in its sample. CDR3 sequence reads: CASSRGSRGTEAFF. CDR3 nucleotide sequence: TGCGCCAGCAGCCGCGGGTCACGGGGGACTGAAGCTTTCTTT. The chain joins TRBV4-3 to TRBJ1-1, with a weak D call TRBD1 (5 bases). Germline CDR1 reads LGHNA; CDR2 reads YSLEER. The ends were cut back, 4 bases at V and 5 bases at J, with 14 bases in the middle. The CDR3 has 14 residues.

The V gene is TRBV28, the J gene TRBJ1-1; D gene ambiguous. Trimming took off 5 bases at V and 1 base at J, with 14 bases between the two ends. The germline gives CDR1 MDHEN, CDR2 SYDVKM. CDR3 length: 15 amino acids. CDR3 residues: CASSHAQLPNTEAFF. DNA for the CDR3: TGTGCCAGCAGTCACGCACAGCTACCGAACACTGAAGCTTTCTTT. Full variable domain (missing parts from reference TRBV28 and TRBJ1-1): DVKVTQSSRYLVKRTGEKVFLECVQDMDHENMFWYRQDPGLGLRLIYFSYDVKMKEKGDIPEGYSVSREKKERFSLILESASTNQTSMYLCASSHAQLPNTEAFFGQGTRLTVV.

J is TRBJ2-3 and V is TRBV6-5; TRBD1 might be the D (6 bases). This CDR3 contains 13 residues. CDR1 and CDR2 from the germline V gene are MNHEY and SVGAGI. V lost 1 base and J lost 6, with 8 bases in between. CDR3 protein: CASSYYRADTQYF. The CDR3 DNA follows: TGTGCCAGCAGTTACTACAGGGCGGATACGCAGTATTTT.

This chain connects TRBV7-3 to TRBJ2-7, with TRBD1 matching over 8 bases. The germline V gene has CDR1 SGHTA and CDR2 FQGTGA. CDR3 length equals 16 residues. V shed 2 bases and J 4 bases; nucleotides not matched to a gene: 10. This chain's CDR3 is CASSLFGGQGVYEQYF. CDR3 bases: TGTGCCAGCAGCTTATTCGGCGGACAGGGAGTTTACGAGCAGTACTTC.

The chain carries TRBV19 and TRBJ2-1; 8 nucleotides agree with TRBD1. The CDR3 contains 19 residues. V lost 0 bases to trimming and J lost 8 bases; unmatched junction nucleotides: 18. CDR1 is LNHDA, CDR2 SQIVND, per germline (reference sequence). CDR3 coding DNA: TGTGCCAGTAGTATAGATTCCGCCGGGACAGGCCCTATTAGTGATGAGCAGTTCTTC. It specifies CASSIDSAGTGPISDEQFF. The variable domain in full, with the rest retrieved from reference TRBV19 and TRBJ2-1, is DGGITQSPKYLFRKEGQNVTLSCEQNLNHDAMYWYRQDPGQGLRLIYYSQIVNDFQKGDIAEGYSVSREKKESFPLTVTSAQKNPTAFYLCASSIDSAGTGPISDEQFFGPGTRLTVL.

This clone occurred a few times. The rearrangement links TRBV6-7 to TRBJ2-5; D might be TRBD2 (6 bases). TRBV6-7 is an ORF, with its function uncertain. The V gene lost 2 bases and the J gene lost 4 bases, with 26 bases spanning the gap. CDR3 length: 19 amino acids. Here the CDR3 DNA reads TGTGCCAGCAGTTACCCCCATGTTGGCGGGGCTAGCAGTCGAGAGACCCAGTACTTC. Translated: CASSYPHVGGASSRETQYF.

V and J are TRBV7-9 and TRBJ1-2, with 9 bases matching TRBD1. V shed 4 bases and J 4 bases; nucleotides not matched to a gene: 4. Germline lookup yields CDR1 SEHNR and CDR2 FQNEAQ (reference sequence). The CDR3 length is 14 residues. The CDR3 nucleotides are TGTGCCAGCAGCTCGGGACAGGGCCTCTATGGCTACACCTTC. Its translation: CASSSGQGLYGYTF.

The gene calls are TRBV5-5 and TRBJ1-2; possible D gene TRBD1, 6 bases. Deletions cut 4 bases from V and 5 bases from J, with 24 bases between. This CDR3 region has 17 residues. Germline V gives CDR1 SGHKS, CDR2 YYEKEE (reference sequence). Here the CDR3 DNA reads TGTGCCAGCAGCCCCCGGGAGGGGGGTTCGTTCGTGTATGGCTACACCTTC. Translation gives CASSPREGGSFVYGYTF.

The chain employs TRBV21-1 and TRBJ1-4; the table's D call, TRBD1, was not checked against the DNA. TRBV21-1 is marked as a pseudogene. This CDR3 spans 10 amino acids. CDR3: CASKGEKLFF. The CDR3 DNA sequence: TGTGCCAGCAAGGGGGAAAAACTGTTTTTT.

J is TRBJ2-7 and V is TRBV4-2; 15 nucleotides line up with TRBD2. The CDR3 is made up of 17 amino acids. The V gene end was trimmed by 0 bases and the J gene end by 3 bases; junction bases not matched to a gene: 3. Germline-derived CDR1 and CDR2 are LGHNA and YNFKEQ. CDR3 in DNA: TGTGCCAGCAGCCAAGAGGGACTAGCGGGGGGTTTCTACGAGCAGTACTTC. Protein product: CASSQEGLAGGFYEQYF.

The J gene is TRBJ1-5, the V gene TRBV2; a possible D gene is TRBD1 (5 bases). Between the trimmed V and J ends, which lost 3 bases and 4 bases, there was a span of 16 bases. CDR3 length: 16 amino acids. The germline CDR1 and CDR2 sequences are SNHLY and FYNNEI. CDR3 protein: CASSDGPVTVNQPQHF. CDR3 sequence (DNA): TGTGCCAGCAGTGATGGCCCGGTGACAGTAAATCAGCCCCAGCATTTT. Supplemented by reference TRBV2 and TRBJ1-5, the full variable domain reads EPEVTQTPSHQVTQMGQEVILRCVPISNHLYFYWYRQILGQKVEFLVSFYNNEISEKSEIFDDQFSVERPDGSNFTLKIRSTKLEDSAMYFCASSDGPVTVNQPQHFGDGTRLSIL.

The count of this clone is one. CDR3 nucleotides: TGTGCCAGCAGCGTGGGCGGGCAGACCAATCAGCCCCAGCATTTT. It yields the protein CASSVGGQTNQPQHF. The V gene is TRBV9, the J gene TRBJ1-5; no definite D call. V lost 2 bases and J lost 3, with 12 bases in between. Per the germline V gene, CDR1 is SGDLS and CDR2 is YYNGEE. This CDR3 contains 15 residues. Combining the CDR3 with reference TRBV9 and TRBJ1-5 gives the whole variable domain DSGVTQTPKHLITATGQRVTLRCSPRSGDLSVYWYQQSLDQGLQFLIQYYNGEERAKGNILERFSAQQFPDLHSELNLSSLELGDSALYFCASSVGGQTNQPQHFGDGTRLSIL.

The gene calls are TRBV27 and TRBJ2-3; maybe TRBD1 (5 bases). V shed 5 bases and J shed 8 bases, with 14 bases lying between them. CDR1 is MNHEY and CDR2 is SMNVEV in the germline V gene (reference sequence). This CDR3 is 13 amino acids long. The CDR3 loop reads CASSLGATRTQYF. CDR3 DNA: TGTGCCAGCAGTCTAGGGGCTACCCGTACGCAGTATTTT.

This clone was found a few times. The chain joins TRBV6-5 to TRBJ2-7, with D perhaps matching TRBD2 (7 bases). The CDR3 totals 14 residues. V was shortened by 8 bases and J by 0 bases, with 14 bases between the two germline ends. CDR1 and CDR2 (germline): MNHEY, SVGAGI. CDR3: CASLGGGPSYEQYF. The CDR3 nucleotides read TGTGCCAGCCTCGGCGGGGGCCCCTCCTACGAGCAGTACTTC.

This clone was recorded once. The V call is TRBV5-1, the J call TRBJ2-1; D is uncertain. This CDR3 is built from 11 residues. Germline CDR1 reads SGHRS; CDR2 reads YFSETQ. Trimming took off 4 bases at V and 5 bases at J, with 4 bases between the two ends. The CDR3: CASSPDNEQFF. The CDR3 DNA is TGCGCCAGCAGCCCCGACAATGAGCAGTTCTTC.